Listed below are T cell receptor beta chains from one sample, sequenced in a study of T-cell memory formation after mild COVID-19. TCRdb reprocessed the 5' RACE reads with MiXCR, giving one entry per CDR3 protein. The repertoire holds almost 250,000 distinct CDR3 sequences, with 15% as singletons. Sequencing was done on a sample of PBMCs or a T cell subset sorted from them (not recorded which). The receptor set was obtained from an adult woman who had mild COVID-19 (a few samples of this study predate the infection). Cell type and time point are not known. Each CDR3 is given with its conserved first and last residue. A D gene is named only where the DNA matches it firmly. Clone size appears in some rows only: once, few, many, or a class for an expanded clone.

v_gene: TRBV6-2/TRBV6-3
d_gene: -
j_gene: TRBJ2-3
abundance: few
CDR3nt: TGTGCCAGCAGCCAAACCCAAGTGGGAGATACGCAGTATTTT
CDR3aa: CASSQTQVGDTQYF

v_gene: TRBV10-3
d_gene: TRBD2
j_gene: TRBJ2-3
abundance: -
CDR3nt: TGTGCCATCAGTGAGTCTCATGGCGGGAGGGCCTCATATACGCAGTATTTT
CDR3aa: CAISESHGGRASYTQYF

v_gene: TRBV19
d_gene: TRBD1
j_gene: TRBJ1-2
abundance: few
CDR3nt: TGTGCCAGTAGCCCCAGGGGGTCTAGCGGCTACACCTTC
CDR3aa: CASSPRGSSGYTF

v_gene: TRBV20-1
d_gene: -
j_gene: TRBJ2-7
abundance: once
CDR3nt: TGCAGTGCTAGAGATCGAAGGCTAGCCGAAGGCGAGCAGTACTTC
CDR3aa: CSARDRRLAEGEQYF

v_gene: TRBV5-8
d_gene: -
j_gene: TRBJ2-7
abundance: few
CDR3nt: TGTGCCAGCGTTCTAGGGGGGATAAACGAGCAGTACTTC
CDR3aa: CASVLGGINEQYF

v_gene: TRBV20-1
d_gene: -
j_gene: TRBJ1-3
abundance: -
CDR3nt: TGCAGTGCTAGCCGTACGGACACCATATATTTT
CDR3aa: CSASRTDTIYF

v_gene: TRBV20-1
d_gene: TRBD1
j_gene: TRBJ2-5
abundance: few
CDR3nt: TGCAGTGCTACAGGGGACAGACAAGAGACCCAGTACTTC
CDR3aa: CSATGDRQETQYF

v_gene: TRBV5-1
d_gene: TRBD1
j_gene: TRBJ1-5
abundance: -
CDR3nt: TGCGCCAGCAGCTTGTCTCCAGGGGGAAATAAGCCCCAGCATTTT
CDR3aa: CASSLSPGGNKPQHF

v_gene: TRBV6-2/TRBV6-3
d_gene: -
j_gene: TRBJ2-7
abundance: -
CDR3nt: TGTGCCAGCAGTTTCTCAAACCCTGCCTACGAGCAGTACTTC
CDR3aa: CASSFSNPAYEQYF

v_gene: TRBV10-3
d_gene: -
j_gene: TRBJ2-5
abundance: -
CDR3nt: TGTGCCATCAGTGAGCGGGCGGATAAAGAGACCCAGTACTTC
CDR3aa: CAISERADKETQYF

v_gene: TRBV19
d_gene: TRBD1
j_gene: TRBJ1-5
abundance: -
CDR3nt: TGTGCCAGTAGGGGGACAGGCGGTCAGCCCCAGCATTTT
CDR3aa: CASRGTGGQPQHF

v_gene: TRBV4-1
d_gene: -
j_gene: TRBJ2-5
abundance: few
CDR3nt: TGCGCCAGCAGCCAAGAAGTACAGCAAGAGACCCAGTACTTC
CDR3aa: CASSQEVQQETQYF

v_gene: TRBV5-5
d_gene: -
j_gene: TRBJ1-2
abundance: few
CDR3nt: TGTGCCAGCAGCTTCCTACGAGACAGAAACTATGGCTACACCTTC
CDR3aa: CASSFLRDRNYGYTF

v_gene: TRBV12-3/TRBV12-4
d_gene: -
j_gene: TRBJ1-2
abundance: few
CDR3nt: TGTGCCAGCAGGACCCAGGGTTCCGGCTACACCTTC
CDR3aa: CASRTQGSGYTF

v_gene: TRBV19
d_gene: -
j_gene: TRBJ1-4
abundance: -
CDR3nt: TGTGCCAGTAGTACGGGACTTCTGAGGAGTGAAAAACTGTTTTTT
CDR3aa: CASSTGLLRSEKLFF

v_gene: TRBV5-5
d_gene: -
j_gene: TRBJ1-5
abundance: few
CDR3nt: TGTGCCAGCAGCGCCGGACAGATAAATCAGCCCCAGCATTTT
CDR3aa: CASSAGQINQPQHF

v_gene: TRBV29-1
d_gene: -
j_gene: TRBJ2-5
abundance: few
CDR3nt: TGCAGCGTTGAAGGTTCCCTCCAAGAGACCCAGTACTTC
CDR3aa: CSVEGSLQETQYF

v_gene: TRBV12-3/TRBV12-4
d_gene: -
j_gene: TRBJ1-1
abundance: -
CDR3nt: TGTGCCAGCAGTTTGGTTGACAAGGAAGCTTTCTTT
CDR3aa: CASSLVDKEAFF

v_gene: TRBV5-1
d_gene: -
j_gene: TRBJ2-3
abundance: -
CDR3nt: TGCGCCAGCAGCCAGCAGGGGACGGGTGTCACAGATACGCAGTATTTT
CDR3aa: CASSQQGTGVTDTQYF

v_gene: TRBV11-2
d_gene: TRBD2
j_gene: TRBJ2-3
abundance: -
CDR3nt: TGTGCCAGCAGCTTCAGACTAGCGGGAGGAGTGGATACGCAGTATTTT
CDR3aa: CASSFRLAGGVDTQYF

v_gene: TRBV6-1
d_gene: -
j_gene: TRBJ1-1
abundance: few
CDR3nt: TGTGCCAGCGTGGGTTGGGAATGGAACACTGAAGCTTTCTTT
CDR3aa: CASVGWEWNTEAFF

v_gene: TRBV5-1
d_gene: TRBD1
j_gene: TRBJ1-2
abundance: -
CDR3nt: TGCGCCAGCAGCGCGAGGACAGGGGATAACTATGGCTACACCTTC
CDR3aa: CASSARTGDNYGYTF